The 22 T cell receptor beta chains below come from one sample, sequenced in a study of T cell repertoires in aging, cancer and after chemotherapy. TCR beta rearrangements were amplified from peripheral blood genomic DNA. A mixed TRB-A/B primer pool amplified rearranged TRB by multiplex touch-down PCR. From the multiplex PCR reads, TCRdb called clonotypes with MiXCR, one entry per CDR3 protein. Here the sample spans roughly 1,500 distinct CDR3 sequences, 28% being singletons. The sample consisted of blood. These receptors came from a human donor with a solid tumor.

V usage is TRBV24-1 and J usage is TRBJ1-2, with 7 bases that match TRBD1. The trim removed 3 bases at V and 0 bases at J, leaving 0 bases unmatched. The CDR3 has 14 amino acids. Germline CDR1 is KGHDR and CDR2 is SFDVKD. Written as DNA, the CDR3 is TGTGCCACCAGTGATGGACAGGCTAACTATGGCTACACCTTC. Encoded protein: CATSDGQANYGYTF.

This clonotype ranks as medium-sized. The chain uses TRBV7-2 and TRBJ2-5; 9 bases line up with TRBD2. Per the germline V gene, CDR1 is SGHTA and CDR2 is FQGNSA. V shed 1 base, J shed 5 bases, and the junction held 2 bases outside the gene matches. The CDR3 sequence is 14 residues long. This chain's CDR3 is CASSLGTSVETQYF. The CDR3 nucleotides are TGTGCCAGCAGCTTAGGGACTAGCGTGGAGACCCAGTACTTC.

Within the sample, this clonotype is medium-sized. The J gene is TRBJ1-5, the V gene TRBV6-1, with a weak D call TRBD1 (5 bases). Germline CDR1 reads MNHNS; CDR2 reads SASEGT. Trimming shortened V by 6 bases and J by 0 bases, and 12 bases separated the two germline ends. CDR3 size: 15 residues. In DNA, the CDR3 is TGTGCCAGCAGGGCCAGGGAGGTTAGCAATCAGCCCCAGCATTTT. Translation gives CASRAREVSNQPQHF.

In DNA, the CDR3 is TGTGCCATTATTGCGGGAGGGCCGCCCTACGAGCAGTACTTC. This translates into CAIIAGGPPYEQYF. The rearrangement uses TRBV19 and TRBJ2-7; 9 bases are a match to TRBD2. This CDR3 has 14 residues. CDR1 is LNHDA, CDR2 SQIVND, per germline (reference sequence). The junction had 9 bases not matched to a gene; V was cut back by 10 bases and J by 2 bases. Full variable domain (outside the CDR3, taken from reference TRBV19 and TRBJ2-7): DGGITQSPKYLFRKEGQNVTLSCEQNLNHDAMYWYRQDPGQGLRLIYYSQIVNDFQKGDIAEGYSVSREKKESFPLTVTSAQKNPTAFYLCAIIAGGPPYEQYFGPGTRLTVT.

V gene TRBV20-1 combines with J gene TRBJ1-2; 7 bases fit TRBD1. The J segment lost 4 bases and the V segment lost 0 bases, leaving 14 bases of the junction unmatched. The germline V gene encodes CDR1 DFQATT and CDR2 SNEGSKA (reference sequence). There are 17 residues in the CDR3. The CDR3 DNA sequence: TGCAGTGCTAGAGATCGGGGCACAGGGGTACTCACCTATGGCTACACCTTC. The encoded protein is CSARDRGTGVLTYGYTF.

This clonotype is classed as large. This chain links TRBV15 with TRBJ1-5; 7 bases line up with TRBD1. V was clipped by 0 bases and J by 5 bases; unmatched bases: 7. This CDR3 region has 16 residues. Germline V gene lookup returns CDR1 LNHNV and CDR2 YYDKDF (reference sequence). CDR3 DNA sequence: TGTGCCACCAGCAGAGATCTACAGGGGCCCGATCAGCCCCAGCATTTT. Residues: CATSRDLQGPDQPQHF.

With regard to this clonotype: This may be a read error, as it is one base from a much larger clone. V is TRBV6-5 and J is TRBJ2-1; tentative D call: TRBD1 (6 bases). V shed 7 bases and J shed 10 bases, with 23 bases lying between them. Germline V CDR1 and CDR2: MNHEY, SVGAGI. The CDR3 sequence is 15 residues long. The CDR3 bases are TGTGCCAGCAAACCACAGGGACCGACGTCCTACGAGCAGTTCTTC. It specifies CASKPQGPTSYEQFF.

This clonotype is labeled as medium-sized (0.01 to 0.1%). Here the CDR3 reads CASGGGPMNTEAFF. In DNA form, the CDR3 reads TGTGCCAGCGGTGGGGGGCCCATGAACACTGAAGCTTTCTTT. The V call is TRBV6-5, the J call TRBJ1-1; D may be TRBD1 (6 bases). This CDR3 has 14 amino acids. Trimming removed 8 bases at V and 0 bases at J, with 13 bases between. Germline CDR1 reads MNHEY; CDR2 reads SVGAGI.

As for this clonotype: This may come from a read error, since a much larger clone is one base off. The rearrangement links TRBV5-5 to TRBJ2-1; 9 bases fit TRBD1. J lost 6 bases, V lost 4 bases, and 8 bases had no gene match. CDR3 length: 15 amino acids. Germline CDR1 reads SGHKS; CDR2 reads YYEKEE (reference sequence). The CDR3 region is CASSPRDRVFNEQFF. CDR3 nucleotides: TGTGCCAGCAGCCCCCGGGACAGGGTTTTCAATGAGCAGTTCTTC.

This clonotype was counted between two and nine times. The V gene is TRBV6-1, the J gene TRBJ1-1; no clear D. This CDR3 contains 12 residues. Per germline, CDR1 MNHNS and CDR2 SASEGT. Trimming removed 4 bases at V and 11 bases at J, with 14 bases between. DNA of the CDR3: TGTGCCAGCAGTGGGACCGGTGCTAGGGCTTTCTTT. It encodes CASSGTGARAFF.

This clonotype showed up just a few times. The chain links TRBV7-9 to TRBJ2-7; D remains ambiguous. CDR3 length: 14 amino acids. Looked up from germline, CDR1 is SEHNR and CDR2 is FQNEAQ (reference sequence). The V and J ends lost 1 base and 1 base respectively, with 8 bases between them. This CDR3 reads CASSLVTESYEQYF. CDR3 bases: TGTGCCAGCAGCTTAGTAACGGAATCCTACGAGCAGTACTTC.

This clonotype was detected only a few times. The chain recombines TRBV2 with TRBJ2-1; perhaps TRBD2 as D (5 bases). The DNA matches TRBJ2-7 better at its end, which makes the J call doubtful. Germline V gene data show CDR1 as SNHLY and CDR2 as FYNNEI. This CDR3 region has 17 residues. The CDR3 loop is CASSPVIRPADYNEQYF. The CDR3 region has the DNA TGTGCCAGCAGCCCGGTAATACGACCAGCTGACTACAATGAGCAGTACTTC.

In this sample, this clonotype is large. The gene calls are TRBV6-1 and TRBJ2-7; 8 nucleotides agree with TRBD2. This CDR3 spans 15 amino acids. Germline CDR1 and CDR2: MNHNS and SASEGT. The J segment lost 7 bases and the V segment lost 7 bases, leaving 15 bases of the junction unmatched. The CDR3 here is CASNLGTSGGEEQYF. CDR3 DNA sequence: TGTGCCAGCAACCTCGGGACGTCCGGGGGGGAAGAGCAGTACTTC.

The CDR3 DNA reads TGTGCCAGCCGAGCCAACGGCGATGTCCAAGAGACCCAGTACTTC. This encodes CASRANGDVQETQYF. This chain uses TRBV6-2 or TRBV6-3 with TRBJ2-5; D is undetermined. Per germline, CDR1 MNHEY and CDR2 SVGEGT. Trimming removed 8 bases from V and 1 base from J, with 17 bases in between. This CDR3 region has 15 residues.

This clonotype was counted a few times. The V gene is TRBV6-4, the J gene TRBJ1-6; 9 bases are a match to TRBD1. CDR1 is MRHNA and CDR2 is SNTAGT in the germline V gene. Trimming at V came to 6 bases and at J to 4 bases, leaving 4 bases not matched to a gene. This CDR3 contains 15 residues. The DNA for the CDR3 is TGTGCCAGCAGGGGACAGGGTGATTATAATTCACCCCTCCACTTT. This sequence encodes CASRGQGDYNSPLHF.

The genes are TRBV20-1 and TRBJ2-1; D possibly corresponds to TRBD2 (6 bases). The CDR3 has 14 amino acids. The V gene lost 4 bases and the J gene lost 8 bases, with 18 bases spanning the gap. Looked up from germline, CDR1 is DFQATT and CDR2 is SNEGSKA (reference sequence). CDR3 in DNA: TGCAGTGCTAAGGACGGGAGTGGAGGCGATGAGCAGTTCTTC. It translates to CSAKDGSGGDEQFF.

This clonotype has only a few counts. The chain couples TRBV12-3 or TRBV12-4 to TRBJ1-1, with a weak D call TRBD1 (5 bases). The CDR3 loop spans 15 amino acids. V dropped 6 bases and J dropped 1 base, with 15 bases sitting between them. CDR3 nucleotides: TGTGCCAGCAGGGGGGGGTCTCGGCGGAACACTGAAGCTTTCTTT. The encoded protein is CASRGGSRRNTEAFF.

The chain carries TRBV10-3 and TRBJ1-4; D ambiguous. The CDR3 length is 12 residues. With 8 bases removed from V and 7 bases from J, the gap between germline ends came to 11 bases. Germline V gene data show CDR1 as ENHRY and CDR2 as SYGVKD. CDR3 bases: TGTGCCATCGCGGCAGACGGTGAAAAACTGTTTTTT. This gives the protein CAIAADGEKLFF.

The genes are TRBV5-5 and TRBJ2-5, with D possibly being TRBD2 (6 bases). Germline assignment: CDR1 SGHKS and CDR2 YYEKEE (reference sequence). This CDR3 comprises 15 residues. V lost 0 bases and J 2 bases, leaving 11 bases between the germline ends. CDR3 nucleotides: TGTGCCAGCAGCTTGGTGACGGGACTTCAAGAGACCCAGTACTTC. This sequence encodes CASSLVTGLQETQYF.

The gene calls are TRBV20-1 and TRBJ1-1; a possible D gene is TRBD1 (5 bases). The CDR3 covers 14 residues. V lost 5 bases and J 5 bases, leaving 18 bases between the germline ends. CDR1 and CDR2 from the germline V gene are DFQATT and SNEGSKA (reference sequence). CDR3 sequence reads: CSAPPRGGRTEAFF. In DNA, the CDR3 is TGCAGTGCTCCACCACGGGGGGGGAGGACTGAAGCTTTCTTT.

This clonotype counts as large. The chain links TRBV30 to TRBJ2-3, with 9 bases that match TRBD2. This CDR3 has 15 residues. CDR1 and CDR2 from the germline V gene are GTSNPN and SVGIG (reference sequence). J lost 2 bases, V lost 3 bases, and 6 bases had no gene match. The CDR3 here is CAWRRGGRYTDTQYF. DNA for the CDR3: TGTGCCTGGAGGCGGGGGGGACGATACACAGATACGCAGTATTTT.

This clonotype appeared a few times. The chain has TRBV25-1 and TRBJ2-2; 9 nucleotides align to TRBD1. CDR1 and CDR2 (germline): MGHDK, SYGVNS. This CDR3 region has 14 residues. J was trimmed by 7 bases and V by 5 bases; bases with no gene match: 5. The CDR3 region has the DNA TGTGCCAGCAGTTTACAGGGGGCTGGCGGGGAGCTGTTTTTT. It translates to CASSLQGAGGELFF.